Given below is one T cell receptor beta chain in context. There were no recent acute infections or vaccinations among the donors, who were healthy HIV-negative adults. The protocol was immunoSEQ multiplex PCR, while the TCRdb copy is restricted to in-frame clones and leaves out a portion. The table shows around 600,000 clones, with around 97% occurring only once. The data were obtained in a study of shared clonotypes between healthy human individuals. CDR1 MDHEN and CDR2 SYDVKM come from the germline V gene. This CDR3 is built from 16 residues. Trimming removed 4 bases from V and 2 bases from J, with 18 bases in between.

The V and J genes are TRBV28 and TRBJ2-7; D may match TRBD1 or TRBD2 (5 bases each). Specimen: naive CD4+ T cells sorted from blood. As to subset: CD45RA+ positively selected. The receptor comes from a woman in her twenties or thirties in good health. The CDR3 protein is CASSSPGTAETYEQYF. For the CDR3, the DNA is TGTGCCAGCAGTTCCCCCGGGACCGCAGAGACCTACGAGCAGTACTTC.